This T cell receptor beta chain was sequenced for a study of siplizumab effects on memory and regulatory T cells (dated by TCRdb to about 2019). Study-wide context: The effect of the anti-CD2 antibody siplizumab on alloreactive T-cell subsets was examined in allogeneic mixed lymphocyte reactions constructed from human PBMCs.

Library preparation used the immunoSEQ multiplex PCR assay. About 10^5 TCR templates per sample were assayed by the deep sequencing platform. Genomic DNA extracted from sorted T cells was used for TCRbeta CDR3 sequencing. Per the authors' processing: The R programming language was used for clonal analysis of the TCRbeta CDR3 data. Unstimulated samples were compared with post-reaction CFSE-low samples to define alloreactive CD4+ and CD8+ clones. Alloreactive CD4+ clones were assigned to regulatory or non-regulatory origin by matching sequences to sorted unstimulated Treg and non-Treg repertoires. The immuneACCESS repertoire file appears here via TCRdb, limited to in-frame rearrangements. These files lack a portion of the clones; in checked studies, under half of the deficit traces to unresolved V genes, and the cause of the others is not known. From that table come the V and J calls and clone size; the DNA was used to work out D and trimming. Recorded for this sample are around 100,000 clones; 75% to 95% of them occurred a single time. The top ten clones comprise around 0.15% of the sample.

About this clone: What this receptor recognizes is not known. Qualities for individual bases were not recorded, and no much larger clone is one base off.

What the authors observed across the whole study: Because sequences at frequencies below about 10^-5 were poorly captured, only a minor fraction of alloreactive clones could be mapped back to unstimulated subsets. No functional confirmation was obtained for the suppressive function of proliferating Tregs from siplizumab cultures. A naive or memory phenotype could not be assigned to roughly 75-97% of proliferating CD4+ or CD8+ clones. Siplizumab significantly reduced the cumulative frequency of alloreactive sequences traceable to unstimulated CD4+ memory T cells. In reactions with siplizumab, an average of approximately 69% of mappable alloreactive CD4+ clones were Treg-derived, compared with 25% to 30% in control reactions. Compared with memory T cells, unstimulated naive T cells appeared more diverse, and naive cells seemed to make a substantial contribution to the alloresponse.

The CDR3 numbers 15 residues from cysteine through phenylalanine. Only the CDR3 DNA is retained, 45 bases long and in frame from the first base. CDR1 and CDR2, per the germline V gene, are SGHRS and YFSETQ. The trim is 5 bases for V and 0 bases for J, with a gap of 12 bases between the germline ends. Sorted unstimulated T cells, along with proliferating T cells recovered from mixed lymphocyte reactions, underwent TCRbeta CDR3 sequencing. Fresh whole blood from nine to ten HLA-typed healthy donors was used as the source from which PBMCs were isolated. Sequencing used CD4+ T cells sorted from blood. The receptor comes from a human donor in good health. The chain uses TRBV5-1 and TRBJ2-1; the D gene is perhaps TRBD2, on 6 matching bases. The DNA sequence is TGCGCCAGCAGTGCCTTGGGGGGCTCCTACAATGAGCAGTTCTTC. Translated, it reads CASSALGGSYNEQFF.